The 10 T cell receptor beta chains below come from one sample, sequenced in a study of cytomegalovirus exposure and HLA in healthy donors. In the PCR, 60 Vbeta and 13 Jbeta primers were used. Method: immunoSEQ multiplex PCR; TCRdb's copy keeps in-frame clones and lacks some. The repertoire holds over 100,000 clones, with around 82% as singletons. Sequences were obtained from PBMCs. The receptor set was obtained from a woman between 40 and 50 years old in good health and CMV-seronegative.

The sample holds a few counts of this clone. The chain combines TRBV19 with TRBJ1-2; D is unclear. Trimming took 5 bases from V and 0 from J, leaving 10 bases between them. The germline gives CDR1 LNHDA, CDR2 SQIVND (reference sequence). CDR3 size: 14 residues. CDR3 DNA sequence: TGTGCCAGTAGTCCACGACATGCTAACTATGGCTACACCTTC. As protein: CASSPRHANYGYTF.

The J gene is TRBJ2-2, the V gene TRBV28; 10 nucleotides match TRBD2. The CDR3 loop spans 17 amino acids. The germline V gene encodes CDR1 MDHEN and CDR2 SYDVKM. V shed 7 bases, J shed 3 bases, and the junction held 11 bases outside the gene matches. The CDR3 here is CASNSLPGLAYTGELFF. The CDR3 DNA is TGTGCCAGCAACTCGTTACCGGGACTAGCGTACACCGGGGAGCTGTTTTTT.

As DNA, the CDR3 is TGTGCCAGCAGCCAAGACCTACTAGGGGGCTCGGAAGCTTTCTTT. This codes for CASSQDLLGGSEAFF. V usage is TRBV4-2 and J usage is TRBJ1-1, with 7 bases identical to TRBD1. In germline, CDR1 is LGHNA, CDR2 YNFKEQ. The junction had 9 bases not matched to a gene; V was cut back by 0 bases and J by 8 bases. This CDR3 comprises 15 residues.

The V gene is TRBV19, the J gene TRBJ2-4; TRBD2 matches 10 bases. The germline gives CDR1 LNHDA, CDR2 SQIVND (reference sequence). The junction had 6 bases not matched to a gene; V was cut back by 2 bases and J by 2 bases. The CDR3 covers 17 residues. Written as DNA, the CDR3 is TGTGCCAGTAGTATACTTCTAGCGGGAGTACCCAAAAACATTCAGTACTTC. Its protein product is CASSILLAGVPKNIQYF.

The CDR3 sequence is CASSSGGAGEKLFF. In DNA form, the CDR3 reads TGTGCCAGCAGTTCAGGGGGCGCGGGTGAAAAACTGTTTTTT. The J gene is TRBJ1-4, the V gene TRBV28; 8 nucleotides align to TRBD1. Per germline, CDR1 MDHEN and CDR2 SYDVKM. V was pared by 4 bases and J by 7 bases, with 5 bases of the junction left unmatched. This CDR3 has 14 amino acids.

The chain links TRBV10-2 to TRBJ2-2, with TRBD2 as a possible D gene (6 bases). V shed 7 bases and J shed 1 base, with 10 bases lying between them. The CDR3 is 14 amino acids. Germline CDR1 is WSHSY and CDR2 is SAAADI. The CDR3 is CASILALNTGELFF. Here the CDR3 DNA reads TGCGCCAGCATCCTAGCGTTGAACACCGGGGAGCTGTTTTTT.

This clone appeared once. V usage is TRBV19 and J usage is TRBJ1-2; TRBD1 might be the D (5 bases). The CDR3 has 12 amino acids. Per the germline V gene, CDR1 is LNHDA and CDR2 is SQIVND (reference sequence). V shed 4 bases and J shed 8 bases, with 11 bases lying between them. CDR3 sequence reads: CASSTAGRGYTF. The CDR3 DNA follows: TGTGCCAGTAGTACCGCAGGGCGAGGCTACACCTTC.

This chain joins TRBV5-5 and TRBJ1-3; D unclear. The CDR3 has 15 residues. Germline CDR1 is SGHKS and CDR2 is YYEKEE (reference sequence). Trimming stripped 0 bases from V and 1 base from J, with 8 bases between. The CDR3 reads CASSLVERSGNTIYF. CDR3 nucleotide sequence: TGTGCCAGCAGCTTGGTCGAACGGTCTGGAAACACCATATATTTT.

The CDR3 coding sequence is TGTGCCAGCAGCTTTGGACAGTACAATGAGCAGTTCTTC. This gives the protein CASSFGQYNEQFF. This chain uses TRBV7-2 with TRBJ2-1; maybe TRBD1 (6 bases). The V end lost 3 bases, the J end lost 4 bases, and 7 bases lay between the germline ends. The length of the CDR3 is 13 residues. Germline V gene lookup returns CDR1 SGHTA and CDR2 FQGNSA.

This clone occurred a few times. CDR3 bases: TGTGCCAGCAGCCAAAACCGGGACAGGGGCTACGAGCAGTACTTC. Amino acid sequence: CASSQNRDRGYEQYF. The V and J genes are TRBV14 and TRBJ2-5; 10 positions agree with TRBD1. The J call may be incorrect, as the DNA end agrees better with TRBJ2-7. Germline-derived CDR1 and CDR2 are SGHDN and FVKESK. The CDR3 extends over 15 amino acids.